This entry concerns a single T cell receptor (beta chain). The source of the sample is a study of blood T cell repertoires in COVID-19. This CDR3 region has 17 residues. V shed 6 bases, J shed 1 base, and the junction held 11 bases outside the gene matches. The germline V gene has CDR1 MDHEN and CDR2 SYDVKM. Sequencing was performed with immunoSEQ multiplex PCR; in TCRdb, only in-frame clones are kept and a portion is missing. Of nearly 300,000 clones listed, around 85% are singletons. Source material: peripheral blood. The clonotype comes from a human donor with COVID-19, enrolled during active disease. The donor label of this sample is uncertain. The chain joins TRBV28 to TRBJ2-4; 8 bases agree with TRBD1. The CDR3 DNA is TGTGCCAGCAGATCCTCAGGGGGCGCGAGGGCCAAAAACATTCAGTACTTC. Protein sequence: CASRSSGGARAKNIQYF. Supplemented by reference TRBV28 and TRBJ2-4, the full variable domain reads DVKVTQSSRYLVKRTGEKVFLECVQDMDHENMFWYRQDPGLGLRLIYFSYDVKMKEKGDIPEGYSVSREKKERFSLILESASTNQTSMYLCASRSSGGARAKNIQYFGAGTRLSVL.